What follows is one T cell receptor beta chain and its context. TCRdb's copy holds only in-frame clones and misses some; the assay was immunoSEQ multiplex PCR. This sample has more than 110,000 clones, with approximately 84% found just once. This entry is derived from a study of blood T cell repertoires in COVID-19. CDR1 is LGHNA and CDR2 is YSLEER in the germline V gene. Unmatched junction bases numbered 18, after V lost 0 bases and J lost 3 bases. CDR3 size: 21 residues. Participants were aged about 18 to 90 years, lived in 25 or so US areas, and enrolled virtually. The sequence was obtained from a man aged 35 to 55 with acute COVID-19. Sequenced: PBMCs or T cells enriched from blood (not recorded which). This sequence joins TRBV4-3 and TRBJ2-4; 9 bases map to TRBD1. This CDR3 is CASSQDPFGQGHTLGKNIQYF. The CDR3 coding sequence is TGCGCCAGCAGCCAAGATCCCTTCGGACAGGGGCATACCTTAGGCAAAAACATTCAGTACTTC.